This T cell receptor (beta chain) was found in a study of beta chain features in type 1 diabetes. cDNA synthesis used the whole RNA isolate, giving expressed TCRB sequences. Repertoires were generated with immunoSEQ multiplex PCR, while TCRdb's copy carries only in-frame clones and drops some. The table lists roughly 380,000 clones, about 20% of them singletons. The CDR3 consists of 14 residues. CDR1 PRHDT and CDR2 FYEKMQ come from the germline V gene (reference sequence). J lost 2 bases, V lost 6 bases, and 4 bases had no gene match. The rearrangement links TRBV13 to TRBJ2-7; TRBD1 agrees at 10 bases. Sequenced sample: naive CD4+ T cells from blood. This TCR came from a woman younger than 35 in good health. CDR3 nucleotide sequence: TGTGCCAGCAGAAAGACAGGGGGCCCCTACGAGCAGTACTTC. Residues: CASRKTGGPYEQYF. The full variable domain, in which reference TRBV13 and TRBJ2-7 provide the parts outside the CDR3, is AAGVIQSPRHLIKEKRETATLKCYPIPRHDTVYWYQQGPGQDPQFLISFYEKMQSDKGSIPDRFSAQQFSDYHSELNMSSLELGDSALYFCASRKTGGPYEQYFGPGTRLTVT.